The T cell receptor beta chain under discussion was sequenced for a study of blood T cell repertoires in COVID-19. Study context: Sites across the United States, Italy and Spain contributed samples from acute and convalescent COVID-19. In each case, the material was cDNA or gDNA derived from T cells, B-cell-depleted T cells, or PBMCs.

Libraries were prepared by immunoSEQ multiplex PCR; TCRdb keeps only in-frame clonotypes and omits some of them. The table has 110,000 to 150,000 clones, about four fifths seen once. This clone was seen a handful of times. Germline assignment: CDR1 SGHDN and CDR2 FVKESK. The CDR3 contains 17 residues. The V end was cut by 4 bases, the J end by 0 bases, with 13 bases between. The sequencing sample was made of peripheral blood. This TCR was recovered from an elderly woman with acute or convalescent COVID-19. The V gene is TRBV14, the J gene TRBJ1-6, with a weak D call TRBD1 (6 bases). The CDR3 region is CASSPDSSSSYNSPLHF. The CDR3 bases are TGTGCCAGCAGCCCGGACAGTTCGAGCTCCTATAATTCACCCCTCCACTTT.